These 14 T cell receptor beta chains were sequenced from one sample in a study of PD-L1 blockade in urothelial cancer. Indicated time point: pretreatment peripheral blood. Data came from immunoSEQ multiplex PCR; TCRdb stores just in-frame clones and leaves some out. The sample carries 80,000 to 90,000 clones, about 83% recorded once. Sequenced here: PBMCs, sampled around atezolizumab (anti-PD-L1) treatment. The origin of the receptors is a man in his sixties with urothelial cancer.

The chain carries TRBV28 and TRBJ2-2; TRBD2 aligns across 8 bases. In germline, CDR1 is MDHEN, CDR2 SYDVKM. After removal of 6 bases from V and 6 bases from J, the junction contained 15 bases not matched to a gene. CDR3 length: 17 amino acids. The CDR3 DNA follows: TGTGCCAGCAGCCTCGCCCCCCCGGGACTAGTGGCCGGGGAGCTGTTTTTT. Protein sequence: CASSLAPPGLVAGELFF.

The chain couples TRBV5-1 to TRBJ1-2, with 8 bases matching TRBD1. The CDR3 spans 13 residues. V shed 3 bases, J shed 4 bases, and the junction held 2 bases outside the gene matches. Germline V lookup: CDR1 SGHRS, CDR2 YFSETQ. The CDR3 reads CASSSGQVYGYTF. CDR3 nucleotides: TGCGCCAGCAGCTCGGGACAGGTCTATGGCTACACCTTC.

V usage is TRBV28 and J usage is TRBJ1-1; D gene unclear. V lost 4 bases to trimming and J lost 4 bases, with 13 bases between them. The CDR3 is 14 amino acids. The germline gives CDR1 MDHEN, CDR2 SYDVKM. DNA of the CDR3: TGTGCCAGCAGTTCCCGGGTCCAAAGCACTGAAGCTTTCTTT. Residues: CASSSRVQSTEAFF.

This sequence joins TRBV28 and TRBJ2-1; 13 bases align to TRBD2. The V and J ends lost 2 bases and 3 bases, in that order; junction bases with no gene match: 10. This CDR3 is built from 19 residues. The germline V gene has CDR1 MDHEN and CDR2 SYDVKM. The CDR3 nucleotides read TGTGCCAGCAGTTTAGTCACCGGGACTAGCGGGGTCTTCTACAATGAGCAGTTCTTC. Amino acids: CASSLVTGTSGVFYNEQFF.

This sequence joins TRBV9 and TRBJ1-5, with D uncertain. Germline assignment: CDR1 SGDLS and CDR2 YYNGEE. This CDR3 has 15 amino acids. The V and J ends lost 3 bases and 4 bases respectively, with 14 bases between them. The CDR3 spells CASSGSGGLNQPQHF. CDR3 in DNA: TGTGCCAGCAGCGGGAGCGGAGGGCTAAATCAGCCCCAGCATTTT.

The chain joins TRBV5-1 to TRBJ2-3, with 7 bases aligning to TRBD2. This CDR3 is 15 amino acids long. J was trimmed by 4 bases and V by 2 bases; bases with no gene match: 7. In germline, CDR1 is SGHRS, CDR2 YFSETQ. CDR3 nucleotide sequence: TGCGCCAGCAGCTTATCACAGCTAGCGGCAGATACGCAGTATTTT. This encodes CASSLSQLAADTQYF.

The rearrangement joins TRBV28 to TRBJ1-5, with a weak D call TRBD1 (6 bases). This CDR3 is 16 amino acids long. Germline V gives CDR1 MDHEN, CDR2 SYDVKM. Deletions cut 7 bases from V and 6 bases from J, with 22 bases between. Written as DNA, the CDR3 is TGTGCCAGCACCCTGGCGGGGGCGGGGTTTAGTCAGCCCCAGCATTTT. It translates to CASTLAGAGFSQPQHF.

The chain is built from TRBV2 and TRBJ2-3, with 11 bases fitting TRBD2. The CDR3 totals 14 residues. Trimming removed 11 bases from V and 2 bases from J; junction bases left unmatched: 6. Per germline, CDR1 SNHLY and CDR2 FYNNEI. CDR3 sequence: CAGRLAGTTDTQYF. Written as DNA, the CDR3 is TGTGCCGGGAGACTAGCGGGGACCACAGATACGCAGTATTTT. Together with reference TRBV2 and TRBJ2-3, the CDR3 gives the full variable domain: EPEVTQTPSHQVTQMGQEVILRCVPISNHLYFYWYRQILGQKVEFLVSFYNNEISEKSEIFDDQFSVERPDGSNFTLKIRSTKLEDSAMYFCAGRLAGTTDTQYFGPGTRLTVL.

The V and J genes are TRBV7-9 and TRBJ2-5, with a weak D call TRBD1 (6 bases). The CDR3 runs 15 residues. The germline CDR1 and CDR2 sequences are SEHNR and FQNEAQ (reference sequence). Trimming took off 4 bases at V and 5 bases at J, with 17 bases between the two ends. The CDR3 region is CASSSSETRGETQYF. CDR3 nucleotides: TGTGCCAGCAGCTCGAGCGAAACTAGGGGGGAGACCCAGTACTTC.

V is TRBV29-1 and J is TRBJ2-3, with 10 bases that match TRBD2. CDR3 length equals 15 residues. Germline trimming cut 5 bases from V and 6 bases from J; bases unmatched to any gene: 11. The germline CDR1 and CDR2 sequences are SQVTM and ANQGSEA. DNA for the CDR3: TGCAGCGTTAAGCAACCGCTAGCGGGAGCCGATACGCAGTATTTT. Its translation is CSVKQPLAGADTQYF.

The CDR3: CASSGSGVRNEQFF. The DNA for the CDR3 is TGTGCCAGCAGCGGGAGCGGAGTCCGGAATGAGCAGTTCTTC. This chain joins TRBV28 and TRBJ2-1, with D possibly being TRBD2 (6 bases). Trimming pared 6 bases from V and 7 bases from J, leaving 16 bases between. Germline V gives CDR1 MDHEN, CDR2 SYDVKM. The CDR3 spans 14 residues.

The chain links TRBV4-2 to TRBJ2-1; TRBD2 matches 8 bases. V was pared by 4 bases and J by 6 bases, with 17 bases of the junction left unmatched. The V gene's germline CDR1 is LGHNA and CDR2 YNFKEQ. The CDR3 extends over 18 amino acids. CDR3: CASSPPRATGGVSNEQFF. The CDR3 DNA reads as TGTGCCAGCAGCCCACCCCGGGCTACGGGGGGGGTGTCCAATGAGCAGTTCTTC.

This clone was found a few times. This rearrangement joins TRBV10-3 to TRBJ2-1, with a weak D call TRBD1 (5 bases). The CDR3 runs 13 residues. Per the germline V gene, CDR1 is ENHRY and CDR2 is SYGVKD. The V end was cut by 6 bases, the J end by 4 bases, with 10 bases between. For the CDR3, the DNA is TGTGCCATCAGGACAGACTCTTACAATGAGCAGTTCTTC. Protein sequence: CAIRTDSYNEQFF.

Only a few counts were recorded for this clone. The chain recombines TRBV30 with TRBJ1-2, with D possibly being TRBD1 (6 bases). Per germline, CDR1 GTSNPN and CDR2 SVGIG (reference sequence). The CDR3 length is 13 residues. The V and J ends lost 4 bases and 5 bases respectively, with 14 bases between them. The chain's CDR3 is CAWNTGFRYGYTF. The CDR3 DNA reads TGTGCCTGGAACACAGGGTTTCGGTATGGCTACACCTTC.